This T cell receptor (beta chain) was sequenced for a study of beta chain features in type 1 diabetes. At the level of the study: Examined across all samples were roughly 100 million sorted cells. Whole-study results and caveats: Moderately but significantly shorter TCRB CDR3s were found in Type 1 diabetes patients in all four CD4+ subsets.

As every portion of the isolated RNA was reverse transcribed, the sequencing read expressed TCRB transcripts. Measured with immunoSEQ multiplex PCR; TCRdb has only the in-frame clones, and not every one. Of around 21,000 clones listed, around 50% were seen once; the top ten hold roughly 0.4%. Regarding this clone: Its antigen remains unidentified.

Per the germline V gene, CDR1 is SGHTA and CDR2 is FQGNSA. V lost 1 base to trimming and J lost 7 bases; unmatched junction nucleotides: 9. The CDR3 is 15 residues long. A CD45RO/CCR7/CD25/CD127/CD95/CD27 panel sorted naive, central memory, regulatory and stem cell-like memory CD4+ cells. This chain links TRBV7-2 with TRBJ2-5; 7 bases align to TRBD2. The receptor's source is a young man in good health. The sequenced sample consisted of stem cell memory CD4+ T cells from blood. CDR3 amino acids: CASSLVLSGGGTQYF. CDR3 sequence (DNA): TGTGCCAGCAGCTTAGTTTTGAGCGGCGGGGGGACCCAGTACTTC.